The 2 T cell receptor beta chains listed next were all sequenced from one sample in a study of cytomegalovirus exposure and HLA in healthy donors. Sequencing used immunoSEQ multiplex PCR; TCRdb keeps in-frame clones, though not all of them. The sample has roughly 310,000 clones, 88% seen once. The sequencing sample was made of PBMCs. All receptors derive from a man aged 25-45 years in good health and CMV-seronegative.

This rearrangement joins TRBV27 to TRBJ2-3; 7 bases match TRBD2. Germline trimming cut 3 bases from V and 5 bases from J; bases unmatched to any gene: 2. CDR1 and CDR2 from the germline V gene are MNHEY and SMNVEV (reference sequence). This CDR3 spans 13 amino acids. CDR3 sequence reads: CASSLERGDTQYF. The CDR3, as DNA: TGTGCCAGCAGTTTGGAGCGGGGAGATACGCAGTATTTT.

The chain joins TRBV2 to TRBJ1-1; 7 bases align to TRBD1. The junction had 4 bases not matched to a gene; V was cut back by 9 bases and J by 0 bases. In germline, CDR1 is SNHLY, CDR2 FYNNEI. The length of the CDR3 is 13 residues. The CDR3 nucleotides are TGTGCCAGGAGGGACAGTATGAACACTGAAGCTTTCTTT. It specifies CARRDSMNTEAFF. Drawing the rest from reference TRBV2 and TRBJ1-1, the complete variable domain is EPEVTQTPSHQVTQMGQEVILRCVPISNHLYFYWYRQILGQKVEFLVSFYNNEISEKSEIFDDQFSVERPDGSNFTLKIRSTKLEDSAMYFCARRDSMNTEAFFGQGTRLTVV.